A selection of T cell receptor beta chains follows, all from one sample in a study of blood T cell repertoires in COVID-19. Assay: immunoSEQ multiplex PCR; the TCRdb copy retains only in-frame clones and omits some. The sample holds tens of thousands of clones, 79% seen once. The specimen was peripheral blood. The receptors were sampled from a woman older than 75 with active or convalescent COVID-19. The CDR3 runs from the conserved cysteine through the conserved F or W. A D gene is named only where the DNA matches it firmly. Clone size is given for some rows only: seen once, a few or many times, or a class if the clone is expanded.

J	D	V	size	CDR3	DNA
TRBJ1-5	NA	TRBV21-1	once	CASSKASRGPQPQHF	TGTGCCAGCAGCAAAGCGAGCAGGGGGCCTCAGCCCCAGCATTTT
TRBJ2-6	TRBD1	TRBV30	few	CAWRRGRTKSGANVLTF	TGTGCCTGGAGGAGGGGGCGCACGAAATCTGGGGCCAACGTCCTGACTTTC
TRBJ2-3	TRBD2	TRBV24-1	NA	CATSDGLAGTDTQYF	TGTGCCACCAGTGATGGACTAGCGGGCACAGATACGCAGTATTTT
TRBJ1-4	TRBD1	TRBV7-8	NA	CASRGTVNEKLFF	TGTGCCAGCAGGGGGACAGTGAATGAAAAACTGTTTTTT
TRBJ2-5	NA	TRBV3-1/TRBV3-2	NA	CASSQNGRGRETQYF	TGTGCCAGCAGCCAAAACGGGCGGGGAAGAGAGACCCAGTACTTC
TRBJ2-7	NA	TRBV27	few	CASRRGGMVGYEQYF	TGTGCCAGCAGACGAGGGGGAATGGTTGGGTACGAGCAGTACTTC
TRBJ2-1	TRBD2	TRBV7-3	NA	CASSAQSGLAGSNEQFF	TGTGCCAGCAGCGCCCAATCTGGACTAGCGGGATCCAATGAGCAGTTCTTC
TRBJ2-5	TRBD1	TRBV19	NA	CASSRSGTGGGETQYF	TGTGCCAGTAGCCGATCCGGGACAGGGGGGGGAGAGACCCAGTACTTC
TRBJ1-5	TRBD1	TRBV30	NA	CAWKGAGSQPQHF	TGTGCCTGGAAGGGGGCAGGGAGTCAGCCCCAGCATTTT
TRBJ2-1	TRBD1	TRBV19	NA	CASSRGGRTSNANEQFF	TGTGCCAGTAGTAGAGGGGGCCGTACGTCCAACGCCAATGAGCAGTTCTTC
TRBJ2-1	TRBD1	TRBV18	NA	CASSPGTGGYNEQFF	TGTGCCAGCTCACCGGGGACAGGGGGCTACAATGAGCAGTTCTTC
TRBJ1-4	NA	TRBV7-9	NA	CASSLVRGRDEKLFF	TGTGCCAGCAGCTTAGTTAGGGGCAGGGATGAAAAACTGTTTTTT
TRBJ2-3	NA	TRBV30	NA	CAWSAVVTQYF	TGTGCCTGGAGTGCGGTGGTTACGCAGTATTTT
TRBJ2-1	NA	TRBV11-2	once	CASSQHGGLTYNEQFF	TGTGCCAGCAGCCAACATGGAGGGTTAACCTACAATGAGCAGTTCTTC
TRBJ2-7	TRBD1	TRBV4-3	few	CASSRGQGVIPYEQYF	TGCGCCAGCAGCCGAGGACAGGGAGTTATACCCTACGAGCAGTACTTC
TRBJ2-7	TRBD2	TRBV5-6	once	CASSFSGTLPRQYF	TGTGCCAGCAGCTTTAGCGGGACGCTTCCACGGCAGTACTTC
TRBJ1-3	NA	TRBV18	once	CASSPQGMNSGNTIYF	TGTGCCAGCTCACCTCAGGGGATGAACTCTGGAAACACCATATATTTT
TRBJ1-1	TRBD1	TRBV5-1	once	CASSPRGGQGDFGSEAFF	TGCGCCAGCAGCCCCAGGGGGGGACAGGGGGATTTTGGATCTGAAGCTTTCTTT
TRBJ2-5	TRBD1	TRBV6-6	NA	CASSPTPSTGDRETQYF	TGTGCCAGCAGTCCTACCCCCTCGACAGGGGATAGAGAGACCCAGTACTTC
TRBJ2-1	NA	TRBV19	once	CASSITVYLNEQFF	TGTGCCAGTAGTATTACGGTCTACCTCAATGAGCAGTTCTTC
TRBJ1-1	NA	TRBV27	few	CASSLSGGAWTEAFF	TGTGCCAGCAGTTTATCGGGGGGGGCTTGGACTGAAGCTTTCTTT
TRBJ2-7	NA	TRBV7-2	NA	CASSPRHTWYEQYF	TGTGCCAGCAGCCCGAGACACACCTGGTACGAGCAGTACTTC
TRBJ2-2	NA	TRBV9	NA	CASSPPQTPYTGELFF	TGTGCCAGCAGCCCACCCCAGACACCCTACACCGGGGAGCTGTTTTTT
TRBJ2-3	NA	TRBV4-3	once	CASSQDRSSRTDTQYF	TGCGCCAGCAGCCAAGATCGGAGTTCCCGCACAGATACGCAGTATTTT
TRBJ2-3	TRBD1	TRBV24-1	NA	CATSDHSTGNTDTQYF	TGTGCCACCAGTGACCACTCGACAGGGAACACAGATACGCAGTATTTT
TRBJ2-1	NA	TRBV7-2	NA	CASSLSGARYNEQFF	TGTGCCAGCAGCTTATCTGGGGCCCGGTACAATGAGCAGTTCTTC
TRBJ2-5	TRBD1	TRBV7-8	once	CASSSRTGDGETQYF	TGTGCCAGCAGCTCCAGGACAGGGGATGGGGAGACCCAGTACTTC
TRBJ2-3	NA	TRBV10-3	NA	CAISSERTFSTDTQYF	TGTGCCATCAGTTCCGAGCGGACCTTTAGCACAGATACGCAGTATTTT
TRBJ2-3	NA	TRBV11-3	NA	CASSLGQTGLYAQYF	TGTGCCAGCAGCTTAGGACAGACGGGACTGTATGCGCAGTATTTT
TRBJ2-3	NA	TRBV7-3	NA	CASSSSGGIRGVAQYF	TGTGCCAGCAGCTCGAGCGGAGGTATACGTGGGGTCGCGCAGTATTTT
TRBJ2-5	TRBD2	TRBV4-3	NA	CASSQGPGLGVSQYF	TGCGCCAGCAGCCAAGGGCCGGGACTAGGGGTTTCCCAGTACTTC
TRBJ2-1	NA	TRBV19	NA	CASSIVLGAGEQFF	TGTGCCAGTAGTATTGTTCTAGGGGCCGGGGAGCAGTTCTTC
TRBJ1-2	NA	TRBV18	few	CASSPGTASYGYTF	TGTGCCAGCTCACCAGGGACTGCCTCCTATGGCTACACCTTC
TRBJ1-1	NA	TRBV28	NA	CASTRGGGTEAFF	TGTGCCAGCACCAGGGGAGGGGGCACTGAAGCTTTCTTT
TRBJ1-2	TRBD1	TRBV28	once	CASSLSTGGIYGYTF	TGTGCCAGCAGTTTATCTACAGGGGGGATCTATGGCTACACCTTC
TRBJ1-2	NA	TRBV19	NA	CASSAHLLWDTYGYTF	TGTGCCAGTAGTGCCCACCTCCTTTGGGACACCTATGGCTACACCTTC
TRBJ2-1	NA	TRBV3-1/TRBV3-2	NA	CASSYNPGMRYNEQFF	TGTGCCAGCAGTTACAACCCAGGGATGAGGTACAATGAGCAGTTCTTC
TRBJ1-2	TRBD1	TRBV5-1	NA	CASSSSPQTGQGYTF	TGCGCCAGCAGCTCCTCGCCACAGACAGGGCAGGGCTACACCTTC
TRBJ2-4	NA	TRBV14	NA	CASSQGGGLAKNIQYF	TGTGCCAGCAGCCAAGGAGGGGGTTTAGCCAAAAACATTCAGTACTTC
TRBJ2-2	NA	TRBV11-2	NA	CASSPTARITGELFF	TGTGCCAGCAGCCCGACGGCGAGGATAACCGGGGAGCTGTTTTTT
TRBJ2-7	NA	TRBV19	few	CASSIEGRNPYEQYF	TGTGCCAGTAGTATCGAAGGGAGAAATCCCTACGAGCAGTACTTC
TRBJ1-3	TRBD1	TRBV27	NA	CASSESWDSTGNTIYF	TGTGCCAGCAGTGAGTCCTGGGACAGTACTGGAAACACCATATATTTT
TRBJ2-5	TRBD2	TRBV25-1	NA	CASSGTSVGQETQYF	TGTGCCAGCAGTGGGACTAGCGTAGGGCAAGAGACCCAGTACTTC
TRBJ2-7	TRBD2	TRBV29-1	once	CSVLPGTSGRVVGREQYF	TGCAGCGTCCTCCCTGGGACTAGCGGGAGGGTAGTGGGTCGCGAGCAGTACTTC
TRBJ2-7	TRBD2	TRBV5-1	NA	CASSLAWAGGSGSPYEQYF	TGCGCCAGCAGCTTGGCCTGGGCAGGGGGTAGCGGGAGCCCCTACGAGCAGTACTTC
TRBJ2-1	TRBD2	TRBV24-1	NA	CATSDVGRAFNEQFF	TGTGCCACCAGTGATGTCGGGAGGGCCTTCAATGAGCAGTTCTTC
TRBJ2-1	TRBD2	TRBV10-2	NA	CASSEKGRLAGPGDNEQFF	TGCGCCAGCAGTGAGAAGGGGAGACTAGCGGGGCCGGGGGACAATGAGCAGTTCTTC
TRBJ1-2	TRBD1	TRBV6-5	NA	CASSKTGAGGYTF	TGTGCCAGCAGTAAAACAGGGGCAGGGGGCTACACCTTC
TRBJ1-1	NA	TRBV19	NA	CASSIAVAGFEAFF	TGTGCCAGTAGTATAGCCGTTGCAGGGTTTGAAGCTTTCTTT